This TCR beta chain was found in a study of beta chain features in type 1 diabetes. Every single donor gave one heparinised blood draw, and these averaged about 110 mL. Study-level results: Whether HLA type influences TCRB rearrangement remained unresolved here. Insertions at VDJ junctions were less frequent in type 1 diabetes patients. These patients also deleted more nucleotides at the same junctions. Researchers reported that naive, central memory and Treg TCRB repertoires appeared more similar in patients than in healthy donors. Within each of all four CD4+ subsets, Type 1 diabetes patients had TCRB CDR3s that were moderately but significantly shorter.

V was clipped by 0 bases and J by 8 bases, with 17 bases between them. The V gene's germline CDR1 is ENHRY and CDR2 SYGVKD. This CDR3 contains 15 residues. Expressed TCRB transcripts were sequenced because the entire RNA isolate underwent reverse transcription. The table came from immunoSEQ multiplex PCR; TCRdb's copy has only in-frame clones and leaves some out. The sample lists about 650,000 clones; roughly an eighth were seen once. This clone has a handful of counts. Its antigen is not identified. This clonotype was sampled from a man aged 25-45 years with type 1 diabetes. Sequenced input: naive CD4+ T cells from blood. The genes are TRBV10-3 and TRBJ2-7; D possibly corresponds to TRBD2 (6 bases). The CDR3 nucleotides are TGTGCCATCAGTGAGTCGAGTGTATCGGGGGATCAGCAGTACTTC. Amino acids: CAISESSVSGDQQYF.